These 19 T cell receptor beta chains share one sample of origin, sequenced in a study of PD-1 blockade in classical Hodgkin lymphoma. Assay: immunoSEQ multiplex PCR; the TCRdb copy retains only in-frame clones and omits some. The sample lists 24,000 or so clones, around 80% seen once, with roughly 8% in the top ten. Every patient was affected by relapse after autologous stem cell transplantation, while exposure to brentuximab vedotin was not uniform. The specimen comprised peripheral blood mononuclear cells (PBMCs), sampled before the second cycle of nivolumab. These receptors were obtained from a human donor with classical Hodgkin lymphoma.

The CDR3 reads CASSLVVYNEQFF. DNA of the CDR3: TGTGCCAGCAGTTTAGTAGTATACAATGAGCAGTTCTTC. The rearrangement links TRBV27 to TRBJ2-1; D unclear. CDR3 size: 13 residues. Trimming removed 2 bases from V and 4 bases from J, with 6 bases in between. Germline values: CDR1 MNHEY, CDR2 SMNVEV (reference sequence).

By frequency in the sample, this clone is medium-sized. The chain has TRBV5-1 and TRBJ2-7, with no clear D. V was pared by 4 bases and J by 2 bases, with 16 bases between. The CDR3 is made up of 15 amino acids. CDR1 is SGHRS, CDR2 YFSETQ, per germline. The DNA of the CDR3 is TGCGCCAGCAGCCATCATATTCAAGTGCCCTACGAGCAGTACTTC. This gives the protein CASSHHIQVPYEQYF.

This clone was seen once. The rearrangement joins TRBV19 to TRBJ2-4, with D unresolved. V shed 2 bases and J shed 0 bases, with 5 bases lying between them. The CDR3 spans 14 residues. Germline V CDR1 and CDR2: LNHDA, SQIVND (reference sequence). CDR3 nucleotides: TGTGCCAGTAGTATATCCGCAGCCAAAAACATTCAGTACTTC. Its translation is CASSISAAKNIQYF.

The rearrangement links TRBV7-2 to TRBJ2-7, with D perhaps matching TRBD2 (5 bases). V was clipped by 3 bases and J by 3 bases, with 9 bases between them. Per germline, CDR1 SGHTA and CDR2 FQGNSA. This CDR3 has 13 residues. The CDR3 reads CASSFGIIYEQYF. CDR3 nucleotide sequence: TGTGCCAGCAGCTTCGGGATAATCTACGAGCAGTACTTC.

The CDR3 DNA sequence: TGCGCCAGCAGCTTGGATGCGAATTCCTACGAGCAGTACTTC. Its protein is CASSLDANSYEQYF. The V and J genes are TRBV5-1 and TRBJ2-7, with D unclear. Germline values: CDR1 SGHRS, CDR2 YFSETQ. This CDR3 spans 14 amino acids. V was trimmed by 0 bases and J by 1 base, leaving 8 bases between them.

This clone was detected a few times. This sequence joins TRBV5-4 and TRBJ2-4, with D possibly being TRBD1 (5 bases). The V gene lost 1 base and the J gene lost 1 base, with 9 bases spanning the gap. This CDR3 comprises 15 residues. The germline gives CDR1 SGHNT, CDR2 YYREEE (reference sequence). The CDR3 here is CASSLTGRAKNIQYF. The CDR3 nucleotides read TGTGCCAGCAGCTTGACAGGCAGGGCCAAAAACATTCAGTACTTC.

This clone was seen a single time. The chain employs TRBV9 and TRBJ2-7; TRBD1 agrees at 12 bases. The CDR3 extends over 15 amino acids. Germline loops: CDR1 SGDLS, CDR2 YYNGEE. Trimming cost V 4 bases and J 0 bases; bases outside gene matches: 2. The CDR3 spells CASSRGQGASYEQYF. For the CDR3, the DNA is TGTGCCAGCAGCAGGGGACAGGGGGCCTCCTACGAGCAGTACTTC.

The V call is TRBV7-2, the J call TRBJ2-4, with D tentatively TRBD1 (6 bases). Germline CDR1 SGHTA, CDR2 FQGNSA. Trimming shortened V by 5 bases and J by 2 bases, and 25 bases separated the two germline ends. CDR3 length: 19 residues. In DNA form, the CDR3 reads TGTGCCAGCAGCCCCCAGGGGAGTATCAGCCTGGTAACCAAAAACATTCAGTACTTC. It codes for CASSPQGSISLVTKNIQYF.

The chain uses TRBV11-2 and TRBJ2-1; D gene uncertain. The CDR3 extends over 15 amino acids. Trimming took off 1 base at V and 2 bases at J, with 9 bases between the two ends. The germline gives CDR1 SGHAT, CDR2 FQNNGV. The DNA of the CDR3 is TGTGCCAGCAGCTTAGGCCCGGGTCCCTACAATGAGCAGTTCTTC. This gives the protein CASSLGPGPYNEQFF.

The chain joins TRBV29-1 to TRBJ2-5; 8 positions agree with TRBD1. Trimming cost V 7 bases and J 5 bases; bases outside gene matches: 6. Germline V gene data show CDR1 as SQVTM and CDR2 as ANQGSEA. The CDR3 totals 12 residues. As DNA, the CDR3 is TGCAGCGCACGGACAGGGCAGGAGACCCAGTACTTC. Translated, it gives CSARTGQETQYF. Drawing the rest from reference TRBV29-1 and TRBJ2-5, the complete variable domain is SAVISQKPSRDICQRGTSLTIQCQVDSQVTMMFWYRQQPGQSLTLIATANQGSEATYESGFVIDKFPISRPNLTFSTLTVSNMSPEDSSIYLCSARTGQETQYFGPGTRLLVL.

The genes are TRBV27 and TRBJ2-2; D assignment may be TRBD1 or TRBD2 (5 bases each). This CDR3 is 15 amino acids long. Germline-derived CDR1 and CDR2 are MNHEY and SMNVEV (reference sequence). Trimming took 4 bases from V and 6 from J, leaving 15 bases between them. DNA for the CDR3: TGTGCCAGCAGTTCGGGACGGGGCCCCCCCGGGGAGCTGTTTTTT. It yields the protein CASSSGRGPPGELFF.

J is TRBJ2-7 and V is TRBV13, with TRBD1 as a possible D gene (5 bases). Germline V gene lookup returns CDR1 PRHDT and CDR2 FYEKMQ (reference sequence). This CDR3 region has 14 residues. Trimming removed 3 bases from V and 3 bases from J, with 12 bases in between. CDR3 loop: CASSFGKGIYEQYF. The CDR3 bases are TGTGCCAGCAGCTTCGGTAAGGGGATCTACGAGCAGTACTTC.

The J gene is TRBJ2-7, the V gene TRBV13; D might be TRBD2 (5 bases). Germline V gives CDR1 PRHDT, CDR2 FYEKMQ (reference sequence). The CDR3 spans 12 residues. Trimming took off 5 bases at V and 7 bases at J, with 12 bases between the two ends. The CDR3 sequence: CASSQRRGEQYF. The DNA for the CDR3 is TGTGCCAGCAGCCAGAGGCGAGGGGAGCAGTACTTC.

The chain joins TRBV7-9 to TRBJ1-5, with 11 bases that match TRBD1. The CDR3 length is 15 residues. In germline, CDR1 is SEHNR, CDR2 FQNEAQ (reference sequence). The junction had 5 bases not matched to a gene; V was cut back by 5 bases and J by 5 bases. CDR3: CASSQGQGVYQPQHF. The CDR3 nucleotides read TGTGCCAGCAGCCAGGGACAGGGGGTTTATCAGCCCCAGCATTTT.

This chain links TRBV10-2 with TRBJ2-7; D unclear. The germline V and J ends were trimmed by 6 bases and 3 bases, with 6 bases remaining between them. The CDR3 totals 11 residues. The germline V gene encodes CDR1 WSHSY and CDR2 SAAADI. CDR3: CASSSYYEQYF. DNA of the CDR3: TGCGCCAGCAGCAGTTACTACGAGCAGTACTTC.

The chain employs TRBV11-2 and TRBJ2-7, with 11 bases aligning to TRBD2. The junction had 3 bases not matched to a gene; V was cut back by 3 bases and J by 2 bases. CDR3 length: 15 residues. The germline V gene encodes CDR1 SGHAT and CDR2 FQNNGV. The DNA of the CDR3 is TGTGCCAGCAGCTTGGTAGCGGGAGGGCCCTACGAGCAGTACTTC. Translating gives CASSLVAGGPYEQYF.

The table lists this clone with a few counts. This rearrangement joins TRBV29-1 to TRBJ1-2; D gene uncertain. Germline V lookup: CDR1 SQVTM, CDR2 ANQGSEA. The CDR3 has 12 amino acids. The V gene lost 4 bases and the J gene lost 5 bases, with 11 bases spanning the gap. CDR3 sequence: CSVGIGAYGYTF. Here the CDR3 DNA reads TGCAGCGTTGGAATAGGAGCATATGGCTACACCTTC.

This clone was seen just once. The chain combines TRBV7-9 with TRBJ2-3; 7 bases line up with TRBD1. Trimming removed 5 bases from V and 0 bases from J; junction bases left unmatched: 5. The germline V gene encodes CDR1 SEHNR and CDR2 FQNEAQ (reference sequence). The length of the CDR3 is 15 residues. The CDR3 nucleotides read TGTGCCAGCAGCCGGACAGGTAGTAGCACAGATACGCAGTATTTT. Protein sequence: CASSRTGSSTDTQYF.

The chain links TRBV9 to TRBJ1-1, with no clear D. The germline V gene has CDR1 SGDLS and CDR2 YYNGEE. The V gene lost 3 bases and the J gene lost 3 bases, with 18 bases spanning the gap. The CDR3 covers 16 residues. CDR3 amino acids: CASSEGKSFVDTEAFF. The CDR3 nucleotides read TGTGCCAGCAGCGAAGGGAAAAGTTTCGTGGACACTGAAGCTTTCTTT. Full variable domain (missing parts from reference TRBV9 and TRBJ1-1): DSGVTQTPKHLITATGQRVTLRCSPRSGDLSVYWYQQSLDQGLQFLIQYYNGEERAKGNILERFSAQQFPDLHSELNLSSLELGDSALYFCASSEGKSFVDTEAFFGQGTRLTVV.